What follows are 18 T cell receptor beta chains derived from one specimen sequenced in a study of T cell responses to AZD1222 COVID-19 vaccine. Clones were sequenced by immunoSEQ multiplex PCR, and TCRdb holds only the in-frame ones, with some missing. Of about 160,000 clones listed, 88% are singletons. Sequencing used peripheral blood, obtained 28 days after the second AZD1222 dose. These receptors came from an adult who received the AZD1222 COVID-19 vaccine.

V is TRBV9 and J is TRBJ2-1; perhaps TRBD1 as D (5 bases). The V end was cut by 3 bases, the J end by 5 bases, with 18 bases between. The CDR3 is 16 residues long. Germline CDR1 and CDR2: SGDLS and YYNGEE. CDR3 loop: CASSARPEQGNNEQFF. In DNA, the CDR3 is TGTGCCAGCAGCGCCCGGCCGGAGCAGGGAAACAATGAGCAGTTCTTC. The full variable domain, its missing parts supplied by reference TRBV9 and TRBJ2-1, is DSGVTQTPKHLITATGQRVTLRCSPRSGDLSVYWYQQSLDQGLQFLIQYYNGEERAKGNILERFSAQQFPDLHSELNLSSLELGDSALYFCASSARPEQGNNEQFFGPGTRLTVL.

J is TRBJ1-1 and V is TRBV10-3; no clear D. Trimming took off 3 bases at V and 1 base at J, with 9 bases between the two ends. The germline V gene has CDR1 ENHRY and CDR2 SYGVKD. This CDR3 contains 14 residues. This chain's CDR3 is CAISEKGGNTEAFF. The CDR3 DNA follows: TGTGCCATCAGTGAAAAAGGCGGGAACACTGAAGCTTTCTTT.

CDR3 residues: CASSKTRVHEQYF. The DNA for the CDR3 is TGTGCCAGTAGTAAAACCAGGGTACACGAGCAGTACTTC. This chain joins TRBV19 and TRBJ2-7; D possibly corresponds to TRBD1 (5 bases). This CDR3 has 13 amino acids. Between the trimmed V and J ends, which lost 4 bases and 5 bases, there was a span of 12 bases. Germline loops: CDR1 LNHDA, CDR2 SQIVND (reference sequence).

The V and J genes are TRBV9 and TRBJ1-2, with 8 bases fitting TRBD1. CDR3 length: 14 residues. Germline V gene sequence: CDR1 SGDLS, CDR2 YYNGEE. V gave up 0 bases and J gave up 8 bases; unmatched junction bases: 6. CDR3 residues: CASSVEDRVGGYTF. CDR3 coding DNA: TGTGCCAGCAGCGTAGAGGACAGGGTCGGCGGCTACACCTTC.

This clone came up a few times. The chain links TRBV10-2 to TRBJ1-1; possible D gene TRBD1, 6 bases. Trimming removed 7 bases from V and 2 bases from J, with 14 bases in between. The CDR3 is 14 amino acids. Germline V gene lookup returns CDR1 WSHSY and CDR2 SAAADI. CDR3 amino acids: CASNRETGNTEAFF. CDR3 nucleotides: TGCGCCAGCAATAGAGAGACAGGCAACACTGAAGCTTTCTTT.

The chain has TRBV5-4 and TRBJ2-2, with 9 bases that match TRBD1. V shed 0 bases and J 5 bases; nucleotides not matched to a gene: 2. Germline loops: CDR1 SGHNT, CDR2 YYREEE (reference sequence). The CDR3 contains 15 residues. CDR3 residues: CASSLDRGRTGELFF. Here the CDR3 DNA reads TGTGCCAGCAGCTTGGACAGGGGGCGGACCGGGGAGCTGTTTTTT.

The chain couples TRBV30 to TRBJ1-3; D not certain. Between the trimmed V and J ends, which lost 4 bases and 0 bases, there was a span of 13 bases. The germline V gene encodes CDR1 GTSNPN and CDR2 SVGIG (reference sequence). This CDR3 spans 15 amino acids. CDR3 nucleotides: TGTGCCTGGACTTTAGGCGGGCTCTCTGGAAACACCATATATTTT. Translating it yields CAWTLGGLSGNTIYF.

The chain links TRBV5-1 to TRBJ2-1, with D hard to call. There are 11 residues in the CDR3. Trimming removed 4 bases from V and 12 bases from J, with 11 bases in between. CDR1 SGHRS and CDR2 YFSETQ come from the germline V gene. As DNA, the CDR3 is TGCGCCAGCAGCCTGGATAGTGCGCAGTTCTTC. Its protein product is CASSLDSAQFF.

The chain links TRBV5-5 to TRBJ1-1, with D uncertain. Germline V gene lookup returns CDR1 SGHKS and CDR2 YYEKEE (reference sequence). Trimming cost V 6 bases and J 3 bases, with 9 bases left between them. This CDR3 spans 12 amino acids. CDR3 nucleotide sequence: TGTGCCAGCACCCGGTCGGACACTGAAGCTTTCTTT. As protein: CASTRSDTEAFF.

Of note for this clone: Sequence at one end of the junction differs from germline and may be a read error. The chain joins TRBV2 to TRBJ1-2; D is uncertain. The CDR3 runs to 13 residues. In germline, CDR1 is SNHLY, CDR2 FYNNEI. CDR3 nucleotides: TGTGCCAGCAGTGAAGCTCTCCGGGCGGACCTCCCTTTC. This gives the protein CASSEALRADLPF. The entire variable domain, with the rest obtained from reference TRBV2 and TRBJ1-2, is as follows: EPEVTQTPSHQVTQMGQEVILRCVPISNHLYFYWYRQILGQKVEFLVSFYNNEISEKSEIFDDQFSVERPDGSNFTLKIRSTKLEDSAMYFCASSEALRADLPFGSGTRLTVV.

The chain recombines TRBV6-2 or TRBV6-3 with TRBJ1-4; D gene ambiguous. The CDR3 contains 16 residues. Trimming took off 3 bases at V and 10 bases at J, with 21 bases between the two ends. Looked up from germline, CDR1 is MNHEY and CDR2 is SVGEGT. The CDR3 DNA reads TGTGCCAGCAGTTATCCAGCTGACATACTCGTCGGAAAACTGTTTTTT. It specifies CASSYPADILVGKLFF.

This sequence joins TRBV6-5 and TRBJ2-2; D call uncertain. The CDR3 is made up of 13 amino acids. The V end lost 4 bases, the J end lost 8 bases, and 11 bases lay between the germline ends. Germline CDR1 is MNHEY and CDR2 is SVGAGI. The CDR3 is CASSLFHQGELFF. CDR3 DNA sequence: TGTGCCAGCAGTTTATTCCACCAAGGGGAGCTGTTTTTT.

The chain recombines TRBV11-1 with TRBJ1-2, with 7 bases lining up with TRBD1. CDR1 is SGHAT, CDR2 FQDESV, per germline (reference sequence). There are 15 residues in the CDR3. With V trimmed by 1 base and J by 6 bases, 8 bases remained unmatched. In DNA form, the CDR3 reads TGTGCCAGCAGCTTAGGAACAGGGGTGAGAAATGGCTACACCTTC. Residues: CASSLGTGVRNGYTF.

V and J are TRBV11-2 and TRBJ2-7; TRBD1 aligns across 8 bases. Germline V CDR1 and CDR2: SGHAT, FQNNGV. The CDR3 is 16 residues long. Trimming at V came to 0 bases and at J to 6 bases, leaving 10 bases not matched to a gene. For the CDR3, the DNA is TGTGCCAGCAGCTTAGAACCCTTTGGGACAGGCACCGAGCAGTACTTC. Residues: CASSLEPFGTGTEQYF.

The chain joins TRBV7-2 to TRBJ1-1, with 8 bases lining up with TRBD1. This CDR3 contains 14 residues. The V and J ends lost 5 bases and 5 bases, in that order; junction bases with no gene match: 7. CDR1 and CDR2 from the germline V gene are SGHTA and FQGNSA. In DNA, the CDR3 is TGTGCCAGCAGCCCACCAAGGACAGGGACTGAAGCTTTCTTT. Translation gives CASSPPRTGTEAFF.

This rearrangement joins TRBV11-2 to TRBJ2-1; D may be TRBD2 (7 bases). V was pared by 1 base and J by 4 bases, with 14 bases between. This CDR3 spans 16 amino acids. Germline V gene sequence: CDR1 SGHAT, CDR2 FQNNGV. CDR3 amino acids: CASSLASRGAYNEQFF. In DNA, the CDR3 is TGTGCCAGCAGCTTAGCCTCCCGGGGGGCTTACAATGAGCAGTTCTTC.

The rearrangement uses TRBV30 and TRBJ1-5; D may be TRBD1 (5 bases). From germline, CDR1 is GTSNPN and CDR2 SVGIG (reference sequence). The CDR3 has 13 amino acids. Trimming stripped 0 bases from V and 7 bases from J, with 10 bases between. In DNA form, the CDR3 reads TGTGCCTGGAGTGTACGGGGCGAGCAGCCCCAGCATTTT. Its protein is CAWSVRGEQPQHF.

This chain uses TRBV19 with TRBJ1-5, with 7 bases aligning to TRBD1. J was trimmed by 6 bases and V by 9 bases; bases with no gene match: 20. Germline assignment: CDR1 LNHDA and CDR2 SQIVND (reference sequence). The length of the CDR3 is 17 residues. The CDR3 region has the DNA TGTGCCAGCTTAGACAGGGCGTCCGCGGGCGGAGGTCAGCCCCAGCATTTT. Translation gives CASLDRASAGGGQPQHF.